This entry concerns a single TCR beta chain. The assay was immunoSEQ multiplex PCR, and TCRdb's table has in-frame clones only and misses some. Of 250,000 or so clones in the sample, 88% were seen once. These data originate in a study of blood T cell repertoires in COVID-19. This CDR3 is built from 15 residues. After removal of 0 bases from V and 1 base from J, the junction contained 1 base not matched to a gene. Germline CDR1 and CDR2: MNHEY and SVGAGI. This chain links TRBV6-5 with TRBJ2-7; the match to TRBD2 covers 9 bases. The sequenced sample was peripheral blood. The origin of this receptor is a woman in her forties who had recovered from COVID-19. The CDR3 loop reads CASSYSSGSSYEQYF. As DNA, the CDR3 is TGTGCCAGCAGTTACTCTAGCGGGAGTTCCTACGAGCAGTACTTC.